This paragraph covers one TCR beta chain sequence. CDR3 size: 14 residues. Trimming took off 2 bases at V and 3 bases at J, with 11 bases between the two ends. The germline CDR1 and CDR2 sequences are LNHDA and SQIVND (reference sequence). The data were obtained in a study of T cell responses to AZD1222 COVID-19 vaccine. This table comes from immunoSEQ multiplex PCR, and its TCRdb copy is limited to in-frame clones, with some not included. The table records about 84,000 clones, 70% to 90% of them present only once. The rearrangement joins TRBV19 to TRBJ2-7, with D perhaps TRBD1 (5 bases). The sequence derives from an adult who received the AZD1222 COVID-19 vaccine. This specimen consisted of peripheral blood, obtained 28 days after the second AZD1222 dose. Here the CDR3 DNA reads TGTGCCAGTAGTATATCAGGGTCGATCTACGAGCAGTACTTC. Amino acids: CASSISGSIYEQYF.